Listed here are 20 T cell receptor beta chains from one sample, sequenced in a study of blood T cells in healthy people across ages. Then a second PCR, running roughly 7 to 12 cycles, was carried out with a sample-barcoded 5' primer and a J-beta primer mix. TCRdb re-analysed the 5' RACE reads in MiXCR, keeping a single row per CDR3 protein. Of hundreds of thousands of distinct CDR3 sequences detected, over 40% appear once; the ten largest clones hold 13%. The sample comprised blood. Receptor source: a woman of 80 years or more in good health.

The table lists this clonotype with a few counts. This sequence joins TRBV20-1 and TRBJ2-3; D unresolved. The CDR3 spans 15 residues. Looked up from germline, CDR1 is DFQATT and CDR2 is SNEGSKA (reference sequence). Trimming removed 0 bases from V and 4 bases from J, with 14 bases in between. The CDR3 nucleotides are TGCAGTGCTAGAGATACGGTCCGAAACCCAGATACGCAGTATTTT. As protein: CSARDTVRNPDTQYF.

This clonotype was picked up one time. V is TRBV4-2 and J is TRBJ1-1, with 8 bases aligning to TRBD1. The V segment lost 0 bases and the J segment 5 bases; nucleotides outside the gene matches: 11. The germline V gene encodes CDR1 LGHNA and CDR2 YNFKEQ. The length of the CDR3 is 17 residues. Written as DNA, the CDR3 is TGTGCCAGCAGCCAAGAGGACAGGGCGTTCGGTAAGACTGAAGCTTTCTTT. Encoded protein: CASSQEDRAFGKTEAFF.

Worth noting for this clonotype: With a much larger clone just one base away, this may be a read error. V usage is TRBV16 and J usage is TRBJ2-5; D is unresolved. Germline V gene data show CDR1 as KGHSY and CDR2 as FQNENV. The V and J ends lost 2 bases and 12 bases respectively, with 22 bases between them. The CDR3 extends over 15 amino acids. The CDR3: CASSQEKVSLGEEYF. In DNA form, the CDR3 reads TGTGCCAGCAGCCAAGAGAAAGTCAGTCTCGGTGAGGAGTACTTC.

This clonotype counts as medium-sized. The chain employs TRBV29-1 and TRBJ2-7, with D tentatively TRBD2 (6 bases). The germline gives CDR1 SQVTM, CDR2 ANQGSEA. The CDR3 loop spans 13 amino acids. Trimming pared 3 bases from V and 2 bases from J, leaving 11 bases between. The CDR3 bases are TGCAGCGTTGAGGGAGGCCAGACCTACGAGCAGTACTTC. Amino acids: CSVEGGQTYEQYF.

A single count supports this clonotype. Given a much more abundant clone one base away, this may be a read error. In nucleotides, the CDR3 is TGTGCCAGCAGCCTCGGGACTAGGGGAACAGACAATGAGCGGTTCTTC. This encodes CASSLGTRGTDNERFF. The rearrangement joins TRBV7-9 to TRBJ2-1, with 8 bases matching TRBD2. The CDR3 contains 16 residues. Per the germline V gene, CDR1 is SEHNR and CDR2 is FQNEAQ (reference sequence).

This clonotype was counted many times. Just one base apart from a much larger clone, this may be a read error. The chain employs TRBV5-1 and TRBJ2-7; 7 bases are shared with TRBD1. CDR1 is SGHRS, CDR2 YFSETQ, per germline. Losses at the gene ends were 0 bases for V and 7 bases for J; bases not matched to a gene: 7. The CDR3 contains 14 residues. Written as DNA, the CDR3 is TGCGCCAGCAGCTTGGGGGACAGTTACAATGAGCAGTACTTC. Encoded protein: CASSLGDSYNEQYF.

The chain combines TRBV20-1 with TRBJ2-5; a possible D gene is TRBD2 (6 bases). This CDR3 contains 13 residues. V lost 4 bases and J lost 5, with 14 bases in between. Germline V gene data show CDR1 as DFQATT and CDR2 as SNEGSKA (reference sequence). CDR3 in DNA: TGCAGTGCTACGCCCGGCGGGACGGAGACCCAGTACTTC. Protein sequence: CSATPGGTETQYF.

This clonotype has just a few counts. The chain couples TRBV12-3 or TRBV12-4 to TRBJ2-3, with 11 bases fitting TRBD2. V was pared by 3 bases and J by 8 bases, with 7 bases of the junction left unmatched. The CDR3 spans 15 residues. CDR3 bases: TGTGCCAGCAGTTTCGCTAGCGGGGGGATGGCTACGCAGTATTTT. Its protein product is CASSFASGGMATQYF.

In this sample, this clonotype turned up many times. This sequence joins TRBV7-9 and TRBJ2-3; 10 positions match TRBD2. CDR1 SEHNR and CDR2 FQNEAQ come from the germline V gene (reference sequence). Trimming removed 10 bases from V and 2 bases from J; junction bases left unmatched: 12. CDR3 length equals 16 residues. The CDR3 DNA sequence: TGTGCCATCCATCCGGGTCTAGCGGGAGTCACAGATACGCAGTATTTT. It translates to CAIHPGLAGVTDTQYF.

This clonotype was counted a single time. The rearrangement joins TRBV5-1 to TRBJ2-1; possible D gene TRBD2, 5 bases. There are 15 residues in the CDR3. The V gene lost 2 bases and the J gene lost 5 bases, with 14 bases spanning the gap. Germline V lookup: CDR1 SGHRS, CDR2 YFSETQ. The CDR3 here is CASSFTGNLHNEQFF. CDR3 in DNA: TGCGCCAGCAGCTTCACCGGGAATCTACACAATGAGCAGTTCTTC.

The chain has TRBV12-3 or TRBV12-4 and TRBJ2-1, with a weak D call TRBD1 (6 bases). This CDR3 is 12 amino acids long. V lost 4 bases to trimming and J lost 10 bases, with 11 bases between them. The CDR3 loop is CASSSQGPEQFF. The CDR3 region has the DNA TGTGCCAGCAGTTCACAGGGCCCCGAGCAGTTCTTC.

The chain links TRBV5-1 to TRBJ2-2, with 13 bases matching TRBD2. The CDR3 sequence is 18 residues long. The germline gives CDR1 SGHRS, CDR2 YFSETQ. Losses at the gene ends were 2 bases for V and 7 bases for J; bases not matched to a gene: 11. This CDR3 reads CASSFDTSGRAGSGELFF. The CDR3 DNA reads as TGCGCCAGCAGCTTTGATACTAGCGGGAGGGCCGGCAGCGGGGAGCTGTTTTTT.

On this clonotype: This sequence may be a read error, since a much larger clone differs from it by one base. The genes are TRBV29-1 and TRBJ2-3, with 9 nucleotides matching TRBD2. The V gene end was trimmed by 7 bases and the J gene end by 2 bases; junction bases not matched to a gene: 16. This CDR3 has 17 residues. Germline lookup yields CDR1 SQVTM and CDR2 ANQGSEA. CDR3 sequence (DNA): TGCAGCGCCCTAAAGCGGGGGGACCTTATGGTCACAGATACGCAGTATTTT. Protein sequence: CSALKRGDLMVTDTQYF.

This rearrangement joins TRBV5-6 to TRBJ1-1, with TRBD1 matching 9 bases. After removal of 0 bases from V and 4 bases from J, the junction contained 7 bases not matched to a gene. Germline values: CDR1 SGHDT, CDR2 YYEEEE. This CDR3 region has 16 residues. CDR3 region: CASSLAGTGRRTEAFF. CDR3 coding DNA: TGTGCCAGCAGCTTGGCCGGGACAGGGCGTCGCACTGAAGCTTTCTTT.

J is TRBJ2-3 and V is TRBV7-2, with TRBD1 as a possible D gene (5 bases). This CDR3 spans 13 amino acids. CDR1 is SGHTA and CDR2 is FQGNSA in the germline V gene. Trimming removed 5 bases at V and 4 bases at J, with 10 bases between. The CDR3 here is CASSRRQSDTQYF. CDR3 nucleotide sequence: TGTGCCAGCAGCCGAAGACAGTCAGATACGCAGTATTTT.

The sample holds many counts of this clonotype. CDR3 residues: CASSLDLGSSSSYEQYF. The DNA for the CDR3 is TGTGCCAGCAGCTTAGATCTCGGGAGTTCTAGCTCCTACGAGCAGTACTTC. The chain uses TRBV11-2 and TRBJ2-7; D is perhaps TRBD2 (6 bases). The germline V and J ends were trimmed by 0 bases and 0 bases, with 15 bases remaining between them. The CDR3 loop spans 17 amino acids. Germline V gene data show CDR1 as SGHAT and CDR2 as FQNNGV.

This clonotype came up a few times. The V and J genes are TRBV20-1 and TRBJ2-7; D perhaps matches TRBD1 (6 bases). The germline V gene has CDR1 DFQATT and CDR2 SNEGSKA (reference sequence). Trimming shortened V by 5 bases and J by 4 bases, and 15 bases separated the two germline ends. CDR3 length equals 13 residues. The CDR3 reads CSAGGHALYEQYF. The CDR3 DNA is TGCAGTGCTGGGGGACACGCCTTATACGAGCAGTACTTC.

This clonotype was recorded at least ten times. The genes are TRBV28 and TRBJ2-7; D might be TRBD1 or TRBD2, each matching 5 bases. V was pared by 3 bases and J by 3 bases, with 9 bases between. CDR1 MDHEN and CDR2 SYDVKM come from the germline V gene. This CDR3 comprises 13 residues. CDR3 protein: CASSFGAYYEQYF. In nucleotides, the CDR3 is TGTGCCAGCAGTTTCGGGGCGTACTACGAGCAGTACTTC.

The rearrangement uses TRBV18 and TRBJ1-4; D is uncertain. The germline V gene encodes CDR1 KGHSH and CDR2 LQKENI. The length of the CDR3 is 14 residues. Trimming shortened V by 2 bases and J by 2 bases, and 6 bases separated the two germline ends. The chain's CDR3 is CASSPEYTNEKLFF. The CDR3 coding sequence is TGTGCCAGCTCACCAGAATATACTAATGAAAAACTGTTTTTT.

The V gene is TRBV14, the J gene TRBJ2-3; the D gene is possibly TRBD2 (5 bases). This CDR3 is built from 19 residues. CDR1 is SGHDN, CDR2 FVKESK, per germline. The V end lost 4 bases, the J end lost 1 base, and 24 bases lay between the germline ends. The CDR3 sequence: CASSREGRSGTPGTDTQYF. The CDR3 bases are TGTGCCAGCAGCCGAGAAGGCAGGAGCGGCACACCGGGCACAGATACGCAGTATTTT.